This is a list of T cell receptor beta chains from one sample in a study of glioma-infiltrating T cells. One entry per CDR3 protein results from TCRdb running MiXCR on the multiplex PCR reads. Here the sample spans more than 95,000 distinct CDR3 sequences, around 28% being singletons. The sequenced sample was glioma tissue, nonneoplastic brain tissue, or PBMCs (not recorded which). Receptors originate from a human donor with low-grade glioma or glioblastoma, undergoing nonglioma brain surgery, or in good health (not recorded which). Both conserved end residues are part of each CDR3.

j_call v_call cdr3_aa
TRBJ1-4 TRBV28 CASSFPTGGDEKLFF
TRBJ1-1 TRBV19 CASSQGGGALF
TRBJ2-2 TRBV12-3/TRBV12-4 CASSLHRTNTGELFF
TRBJ1-3 TRBV7-2 CASSVRESGNTIYF
TRBJ2-3 TRBV5-1 CASWTHTDTQYF
TRBJ1-2 TRBV9 CASSVRGGGYTF
TRBJ1-4 TRBV7-2 CTSSFRPGSGATNEKLFF
TRBJ1-1 TRBV10-2 CASSSSDRGATEAFF
TRBJ1-4 TRBV7-9 CASSLTGNNEKLFF
TRBJ2-5 TRBV7-3 CASSLRGVGETQYF
TRBJ1-4 TRBV20-1 CSAPPTGYNEKLFF
TRBJ1-1 TRBV29-1 CSVATGIYTEAFF
TRBJ2-5 TRBV5-1 CASSFGDSQETQYF
TRBJ2-1 TRBV25-1 CASSEAGARNNEQFF
TRBJ2-7 TRBV6-2/TRBV6-3 CASSYGTGFYEQYF
TRBJ2-1 TRBV19 CASSGSRYNEQFF
TRBJ1-5 TRBV7-9 CASSLHSNKVNSNQPQHF
TRBJ1-1 TRBV14 CASSQDFGPLEAFF
TRBJ2-7 TRBV6-1 CASSYKGATYEQYF
TRBJ2-7 TRBV20-1 CSALIGGQESYEQYF
TRBJ1-5 TRBV28 CASNRVGNQPQHF
TRBJ1-3 TRBV7-9 CASSPVGRGNTIYF
TRBJ2-1 TRBV7-9 CASSSRGGAYNEQFF
TRBJ2-3 TRBV7-9 CASSLSPTHTQYF
TRBJ2-7 TRBV7-8 CASSGTAFQGEQYF
TRBJ1-1 TRBV7-9 CASSSQGANTEAFF
TRBJ2-5 TRBV14 CASSQGSSETQYF
TRBJ1-5 TRBV7-9 CASSLAHSRDGVNQPQHF
TRBJ2-3 TRBV24-1 CATSDTTRGQGTQYF
TRBJ1-2 TRBV18 CASSPSNINYGYTF
TRBJ2-7 TRBV28 CASSLAGNEQYF
TRBJ1-5 TRBV15 CATSRNWGQFNQPQHF
TRBJ2-5 TRBV29-1 CSARREPETQYF
TRBJ2-3 TRBV7-3 CASSFWGADTQYF
TRBJ2-3 TRBV5-5 CASSSCSAGDTQYF
TRBJ1-1 TRBV20-1 CSALRGPDTEAFF
TRBJ2-1 TRBV6-1 CASSTGLAGGNNEQFF
TRBJ1-1 TRBV4-3 CASSQSGTGVNTEAFF
TRBJ1-5 TRBV2 CASQKGNQPQHF
TRBJ2-3 TRBV19 CASSKPDLGDTQYF
TRBJ2-4 TRBV7-2 CASSPRDMLAKNIQYF
TRBJ2-1 TRBV27 CASGGILYNEQFF
TRBJ1-5 TRBV12-3/TRBV12-4 CASSLAGMGQPQHF
TRBJ2-7 TRBV29-1 CSVERSYEQYF
TRBJ1-3 TRBV7-2 CASSHSSGNTIYF